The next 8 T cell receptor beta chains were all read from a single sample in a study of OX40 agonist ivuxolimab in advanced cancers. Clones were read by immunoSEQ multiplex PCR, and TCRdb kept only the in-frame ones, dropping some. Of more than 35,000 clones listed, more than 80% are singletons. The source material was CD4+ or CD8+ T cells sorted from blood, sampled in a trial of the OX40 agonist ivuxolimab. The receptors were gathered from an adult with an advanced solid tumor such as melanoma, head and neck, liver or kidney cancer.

DNA of the CDR3: TGTGCCAGCAGTTCCAGGGCAGGGTGGCCGAACACCGGGGAGCTGTTTTTT. Its protein product is CASSSRAGWPNTGELFF. The V gene is TRBV28, the J gene TRBJ2-2; D might be TRBD1 (5 bases). The CDR3 length is 17 residues. The V gene lost 4 bases and the J gene lost 0 bases, with 15 bases spanning the gap. The germline V gene encodes CDR1 MDHEN and CDR2 SYDVKM. The entire variable domain, with the rest obtained from reference TRBV28 and TRBJ2-2, is as follows: DVKVTQSSRYLVKRTGEKVFLECVQDMDHENMFWYRQDPGLGLRLIYFSYDVKMKEKGDIPEGYSVSREKKERFSLILESASTNQTSMYLCASSSRAGWPNTGELFFGEGSRLTVL.

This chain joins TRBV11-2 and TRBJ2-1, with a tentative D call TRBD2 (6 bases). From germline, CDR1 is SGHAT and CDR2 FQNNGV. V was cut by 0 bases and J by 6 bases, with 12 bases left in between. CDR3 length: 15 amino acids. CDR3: CASSLDLIAVNEQFF. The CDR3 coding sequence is TGTGCCAGCAGCTTAGACCTCATAGCGGTCAATGAGCAGTTCTTC.

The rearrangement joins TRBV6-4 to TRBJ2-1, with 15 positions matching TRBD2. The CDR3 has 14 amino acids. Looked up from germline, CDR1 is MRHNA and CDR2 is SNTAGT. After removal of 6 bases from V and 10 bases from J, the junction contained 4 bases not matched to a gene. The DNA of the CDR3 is TGTGCCAGCAGCGACGGGACTAGCGGGGGGGAGCAGTTCTTC. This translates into CASSDGTSGGEQFF.

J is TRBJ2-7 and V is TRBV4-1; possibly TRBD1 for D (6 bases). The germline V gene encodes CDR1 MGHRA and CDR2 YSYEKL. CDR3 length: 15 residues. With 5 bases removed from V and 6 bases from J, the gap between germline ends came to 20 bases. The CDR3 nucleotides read TGCGCCAGCAGCAACCGACAGGACCTAGGGGGCGAGCAGTACTTC. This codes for CASSNRQDLGGEQYF.

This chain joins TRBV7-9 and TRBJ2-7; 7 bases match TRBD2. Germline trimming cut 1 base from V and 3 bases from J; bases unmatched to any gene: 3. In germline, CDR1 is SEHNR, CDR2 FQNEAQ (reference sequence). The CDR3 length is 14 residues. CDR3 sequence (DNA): TGTGCCAGCAGCTTAGGACTAGCAGACTACGAGCAGTACTTC. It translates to CASSLGLADYEQYF.

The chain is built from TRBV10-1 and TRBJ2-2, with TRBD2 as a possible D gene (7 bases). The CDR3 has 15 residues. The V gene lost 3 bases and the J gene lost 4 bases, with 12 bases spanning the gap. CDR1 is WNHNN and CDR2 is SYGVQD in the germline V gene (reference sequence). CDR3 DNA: TGCGCCAGCAGTGATCGGGGGGCTAGCACCGGGGAGCTGTTTTTT. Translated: CASSDRGASTGELFF.

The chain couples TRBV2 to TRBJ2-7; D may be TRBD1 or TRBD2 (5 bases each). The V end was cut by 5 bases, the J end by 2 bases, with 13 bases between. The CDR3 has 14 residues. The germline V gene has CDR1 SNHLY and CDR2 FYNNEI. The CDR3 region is CASSLFRDPYEQYF. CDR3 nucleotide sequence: TGTGCCAGCAGTTTGTTTAGGGACCCCTACGAGCAGTACTTC.

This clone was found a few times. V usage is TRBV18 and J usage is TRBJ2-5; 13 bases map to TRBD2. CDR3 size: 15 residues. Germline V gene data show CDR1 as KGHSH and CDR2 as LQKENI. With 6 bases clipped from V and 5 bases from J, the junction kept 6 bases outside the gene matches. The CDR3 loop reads CASSRLAGGEETQYF. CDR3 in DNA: TGTGCCAGCTCGCGACTAGCGGGAGGTGAGGAGACCCAGTACTTC.